This T cell receptor (beta chain) is drawn from a study of blood T cell repertoires in COVID-19. Across the whole study: Both acute and convalescent COVID-19 samples were obtained from the United States, Italy and Spain. PBMCs, B-cell-depleted T cells, or T cells were the source of the cDNA or gDNA that made up the material.

Germline V lookup: CDR1 MNHEY, CDR2 SVGAGI. CDR3 size: 12 residues. Trimming left V 6 bases short and J 7 bases short, with 10 bases between. This clone appeared once. In the original processing: Reference gene primers were amplified, and this amplification served to estimate nucleated cell counts. Using immunoSEQ multiplex PCR, the repertoire was profiled, and TCRdb retains in-frame clones only, with some absent. Clonal size and the V and J genes are those of that table, whereas D and trimming came from the DNA. The data contain about 64,000 clones, 65% to 90% of them singletons. The rearrangement links TRBV6-5 to TRBJ2-1; D unresolved. The sequence was obtained from a man aged 35 to 55 with acute or convalescent COVID-19. The specimen was peripheral blood. CDR3 in amino acids: CASSPDGNEQFF. The DNA of the CDR3 is TGTGCCAGCAGCCCAGACGGGAATGAGCAGTTCTTC.